The clone carrying this TCR beta chain was counted between two and nine times. The antigen remains undetermined. The data originate from a study of beta chain features in type 1 diabetes. Overall study: Cell yields, age and gender were similar between patients and healthy donors. General study findings and limits: Among patients with Type 1 diabetes, TCRB CDR3s were moderately but significantly shorter in every one of the four CD4+ subsets. Equally in patients and controls, PCR might preferentially amplify shorter templates.

Sorting that relied on CD45RO/CCR7/CD25/CD127/CD95/CD27 yielded CD4+ naive, central memory, regulatory and stem cell-like memory cells. TCRB transcripts that were expressed got sequenced, as all of the isolated RNA had been reverse transcribed. The table came from immunoSEQ multiplex PCR; TCRdb's copy has only in-frame clones and leaves some out. Of 150,000 or so clones listed, approximately 9.2% are singletons. Per the germline V gene, CDR1 is SGDLS and CDR2 is YYNGEE. V lost 4 bases, J lost 4 bases, and 10 bases stayed unmatched. The CDR3 runs to 16 residues. The sample taken for sequencing was central memory CD4+ T cells from blood. The chain links TRBV9 to TRBJ1-2; 10 bases match TRBD1. The receptor was isolated from a man aged 18 to 35 in good health. CDR3 sequence (DNA): TGTGCCAGCAGCCCGCTGGGACAGGGGAATAGCTATGGCTACACCTTC. Amino acid sequence: CASSPLGQGNSYGYTF.